One sample yielded the 10 T cell receptor beta chains listed below, sequenced in a study of identical twins. TCRdb reprocessed the 5' RACE reads via MiXCR and lists one record per CDR3 protein. This table has about 900,000 distinct CDR3 sequences, over 9% appearing once. In addition, the sample was reused for a study of yellow fever vaccine responses in identical twins.

Sequenced: PBMCs. The receptors were gathered from a woman aged 18-29 years in good health.

This chain connects TRBV12-3 or TRBV12-4 to TRBJ2-1, with 7 positions matching TRBD2. The CDR3 length is 16 residues. With 7 bases clipped from V and 2 bases from J, the junction kept 11 bases outside the gene matches. CDR3 in DNA: TGTGCCAGCACCCCTCCCGGACTAGGGACCTACAATGAGCAGTTCTTC. As protein: CASTPPGLGTYNEQFF.

This clonotype was counted at least ten times. This chain joins TRBV6-1 and TRBJ1-2, with D perhaps matching TRBD1 (6 bases). The CDR3 runs to 11 residues. The germline V and J ends were trimmed by 7 bases and 6 bases, with 9 bases remaining between them. Germline V gene lookup returns CDR1 MNHNS and CDR2 SASEGT. The CDR3 loop is CASNAGDGYTF. CDR3 nucleotides: TGTGCCAGCAACGCAGGGGATGGCTACACCTTC.

This clonotype appeared a few times. V is TRBV5-1 and J is TRBJ1-4; no definite D call. Germline-derived CDR1 and CDR2 are SGHRS and YFSETQ. Trimming removed 6 bases at V and 7 bases at J, with 13 bases between. This CDR3 region has 13 residues. The CDR3 region has the DNA TGCGCCAGCATTGCTTCCGTGGGTGAAAAACTGTTTTTT. The encoded protein is CASIASVGEKLFF. Based on the CDR3 plus reference TRBV5-1 and TRBJ1-4, the full variable domain is KAGVTQTPRYLIKTRGQQVTLSCSPISGHRSVSWYQQTPGQGLQFLFEYFSETQRNKGNFPGRFSGRQFSNSRSEMNVSTLELGDSALYLCASIASVGEKLFFGSGTQLSVL.

This clonotype has more than one count but fewer than ten. The gene calls are TRBV19 and TRBJ2-1; D is perhaps TRBD1 (5 bases). The CDR3 is 15 amino acids. Per the germline V gene, CDR1 is LNHDA and CDR2 is SQIVND (reference sequence). Trimming removed 1 base from V and 2 bases from J, with 9 bases in between. The chain's CDR3 is CASSIGRAPYNEQFF. The CDR3 nucleotides are TGTGCCAGTAGTATAGGCAGGGCGCCCTACAATGAGCAGTTCTTC.

The chain has TRBV5-6 and TRBJ2-7; TRBD1 agrees at 8 bases. The germline V gene encodes CDR1 SGHDT and CDR2 YYEEEE. Unmatched junction bases numbered 5, after V lost 0 bases and J lost 6 bases. The CDR3 extends over 14 amino acids. This CDR3 is CASSLGTGITEQYF. CDR3 DNA sequence: TGTGCCAGCAGCTTGGGGACAGGGATCACCGAGCAGTACTTC.

This chain links TRBV3-1 with TRBJ2-1, with 11 bases identical to TRBD2. CDR1 is LGHDT, CDR2 YNNKEL, per germline (reference sequence). Losses at the gene ends were 11 bases for V and 7 bases for J; bases not matched to a gene: 19. The CDR3 totals 17 residues. Written as DNA, the CDR3 is TGTGCCTGCTGTTTAGCCAAACTAGCGGGAGTACGAAATGAGCAGTTCTTC. It is translated as CACCLAKLAGVRNEQFF.

This clonotype showed up just a few times. The gene calls are TRBV7-9 and TRBJ2-4; D not certain. Germline V lookup: CDR1 SEHNR, CDR2 FQNEAQ (reference sequence). CDR3 size: 13 residues. V was trimmed by 2 bases and J by 2 bases, leaving 4 bases between them. The CDR3 region has the DNA TGTGCCAGCAGCTTAAGGACCAAAAACATTCAGTACTTC. Amino acids: CASSLRTKNIQYF.

The chain links TRBV12-3 or TRBV12-4 to TRBJ1-1, with D possibly TRBD1 on 6 matching bases. V was pared by 7 bases and J by 1 base, with 16 bases between. CDR3 length: 15 residues. CDR3: CASTNRERRNTEAFF. DNA for the CDR3: TGTGCCAGCACCAACAGGGAAAGGAGGAACACTGAAGCTTTCTTT.

This clonotype was observed a few times. The chain recombines TRBV11-3 with TRBJ1-5; possible D gene TRBD1, 6 bases. CDR3 length: 22 residues. V lost 1 base and J lost 0, with 28 bases in between. The germline gives CDR1 SGHNT, CDR2 YENEEA. In DNA, the CDR3 is TGTGCCAGCAGCTTAGTTGCAGGGGAGGAGGCCTGGAGGAGGTATAGCAATCAGCCCCAGCATTTT. This encodes CASSLVAGEEAWRRYSNQPQHF.

In this sample, this clonotype turned up a few times. The V and J genes are TRBV12-3 or TRBV12-4 and TRBJ1-3; D ambiguous. This CDR3 spans 15 amino acids. V lost 7 bases and J 4 bases, leaving 17 bases between the germline ends. CDR3 in amino acids: CASTLTGSGGNTIYF. The CDR3 region has the DNA TGTGCCAGCACCCTGACGGGCAGCGGGGGAAACACCATATATTTT.